The rows below give T cell receptor beta chains drawn from one sample of a study of OX40 agonist ivuxolimab in advanced cancers. Some clones are missing from TCRdb's copy, which holds only in-frame ones; the method was immunoSEQ multiplex PCR. The table shows roughly 92,000 clones, with under 95% occurring only once. The sequences come from CD4+ or CD8+ T cells sorted from blood, collected in a trial of the OX40 agonist ivuxolimab. These receptors all come from an adult with an advanced solid tumor such as melanoma, head and neck, liver or kidney cancer. Each CDR3 is given with its conserved first and last residue.

TRBV27	TRBJ1-5	CASRRGSPNQPQHF
TRBV7-8	TRBJ1-2	CASSLGQSINYGYTF
TRBV5-1	TRBJ2-4	CASSPPGLAGMMAKNIQYF
TRBV6-1	TRBJ2-2	CASSERQNTGELFF
TRBV4-2	TRBJ1-2	CASGAGRGYTF
TRBV2	TRBJ2-5	CASSERGGMKTQYF
TRBV5-1	TRBJ1-1	CASNLDPNTEAFF
TRBV7-2	TRBJ2-3	CASSFWDTQYF
TRBV9	TRBJ1-1	CASSVEGGVNTEAFF
TRBV10-1	TRBJ2-7	CASSLTGIGTQYF
TRBV29-1	TRBJ2-5	CSVAGEKETQYF
TRBV4-1	TRBJ1-5	CASSQDLTGGAGQPQHF
TRBV29-1	TRBJ1-2	CSVEAVDRGIYGYTF
TRBV27	TRBJ2-2	CASSTGGPAGELFF